This T cell receptor beta chain was sequenced during a study of cytomegalovirus exposure and HLA in healthy donors. The study's findings and limits: Cytomegalovirus status was reportedly diagnosed by the classifier with high specificity and sensitivity.

A remark on this clone: Its antigen is unidentified.

A multiplex PCR was run with 60 Vbeta primers and 13 Jbeta primers. Generated by immunoSEQ multiplex PCR, the TCRdb table keeps only in-frame clones and is missing some. The table shows around 52,000 clones, with about four fifths occurring only once. Trimming took 5 bases from V and 5 from J, leaving 9 bases between them. CDR3 length: 11 residues. The germline V gene has CDR1 GTSNPN and CDR2 SVGIG (reference sequence). The receptor was isolated from a man in his forties in good health and CMV-seronegative. This chain connects TRBV30 to TRBJ2-5; D remains ambiguous. Sequenced sample: PBMCs. The CDR3 is CAWDNSETQYF. The DNA of the CDR3 is TGTGCCTGGGACAATTCGGAGACCCAGTACTTC.